This T cell receptor (beta chain) was captured in a study of neurological immune-mediated disorders. Study-wide results and caveats: None of the CDR3 amino acid sequences in expanded clones turned up in more than one subject, which points to private repertoires in all groups. HTLV-1-associated myelopathy led in TCR clonal expansion, while multiple sclerosis ranked lowest, below healthy controls.

Source material was 2 million unsorted PBMCs, stored at -80 °C in RNAlater. With 4 bases clipped from V and 13 bases from J, the junction kept 9 bases outside the gene matches. CDR3 size: 14 residues. Germline CDR1 and CDR2: LGHDT and YNNKEL (reference sequence). This clonotype was counted ten times or more. Its antigen is currently unknown. Template-switch 5'RACE cDNA synthesis added a 10-nucleotide unique molecular identifier. One entry per CDR3 protein, called by TCRdb with MiXCR from the 5' RACE reads. This table holds more than 45,000 distinct CDR3 sequences, about 2.5% found once. This TCR came from a man aged 45-65 years with multiple sclerosis. Specimen: PBMCs. The chain links TRBV3-1 to TRBJ1-6, with 8 bases aligning to TRBD1. The CDR3 loop reads CASSLLDRVAPLHF. The CDR3 DNA reads as TGTGCCAGCAGCCTCCTGGACAGGGTAGCTCCCCTCCACTTT.